Described below is a single T cell receptor beta chain sequence and its context. Its antigen is unidentified. Unique molecular identifiers were present on the cDNA, and a universal primer site came from template switching. One entry per CDR3 protein results from TCRdb running MiXCR on the 5' RACE reads. This sample has a few hundred thousand distinct CDR3 sequences, with roughly 9% found just once. The record originates from a study of identical twins. Overall study findings and caveats: With beta out-of-frame sequences, excess sharing by twins was weaker. Fewer insertions marked abundant cord blood beta clonotypes; young adult naive trended weakly, memory not at all. Twin sharing of out-of-frame TCR alpha was underestimated by models in monozygotic pairs.

The length of the CDR3 is 14 residues. The V gene's germline CDR1 is KGHDR and CDR2 SFDVKD. V shed 5 bases and J shed 10 bases, with 19 bases lying between them. This receptor was taken from a woman aged 45-65 years in good health. The rearrangement links TRBV24-1 to TRBJ1-1, with D possibly matching TRBD1 (6 bases). Sequences were obtained from naive T cells sorted from blood. The CDR3 loop is CATSVAGPEQGAFF. CDR3 bases: TGTGCCACCAGTGTGGCAGGGCCTGAACAGGGAGCTTTCTTT.